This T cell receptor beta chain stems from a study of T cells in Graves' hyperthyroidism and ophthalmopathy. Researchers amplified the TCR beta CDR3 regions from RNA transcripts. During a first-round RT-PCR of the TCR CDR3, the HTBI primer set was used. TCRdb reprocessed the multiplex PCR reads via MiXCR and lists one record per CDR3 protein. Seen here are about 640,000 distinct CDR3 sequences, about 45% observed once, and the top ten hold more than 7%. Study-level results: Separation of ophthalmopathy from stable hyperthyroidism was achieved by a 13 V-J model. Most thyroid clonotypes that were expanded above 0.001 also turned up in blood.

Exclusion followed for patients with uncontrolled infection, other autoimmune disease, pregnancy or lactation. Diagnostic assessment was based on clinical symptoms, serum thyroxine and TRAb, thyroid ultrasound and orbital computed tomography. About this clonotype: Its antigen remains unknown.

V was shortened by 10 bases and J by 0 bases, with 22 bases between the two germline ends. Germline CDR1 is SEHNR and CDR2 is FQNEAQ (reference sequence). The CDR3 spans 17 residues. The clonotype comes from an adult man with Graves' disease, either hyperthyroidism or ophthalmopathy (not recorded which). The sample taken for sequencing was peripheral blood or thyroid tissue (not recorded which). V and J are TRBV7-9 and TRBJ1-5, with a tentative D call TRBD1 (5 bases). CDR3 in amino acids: CATSDATGTDSNQPQHF. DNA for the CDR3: TGTGCCACCAGTGATGCGACCGGGACCGATAGCAATCAGCCCCAGCATTTT.